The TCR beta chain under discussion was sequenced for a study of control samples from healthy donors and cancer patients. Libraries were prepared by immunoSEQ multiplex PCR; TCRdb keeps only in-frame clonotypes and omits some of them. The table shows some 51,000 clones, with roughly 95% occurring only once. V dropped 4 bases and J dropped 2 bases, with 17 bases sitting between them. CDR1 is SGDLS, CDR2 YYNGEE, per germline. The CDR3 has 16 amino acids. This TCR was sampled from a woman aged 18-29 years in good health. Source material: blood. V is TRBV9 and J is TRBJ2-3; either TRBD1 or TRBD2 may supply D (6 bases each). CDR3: CASSPQGGILTDTQYF. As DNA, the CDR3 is TGTGCCAGCAGCCCTCAAGGGGGGATTCTCACAGATACGCAGTATTTT.